This T cell receptor beta chain is from a study of T cell repertoires in cytomegalovirus infection (dated by TCRdb to about 2019). Describing the broader study: Donor HLA type was relevant to the analysis, because carriage of CMV infection together with the matching HLA type was indicated by public TCR beta signatures.

The reads were generated on an Illumina HiSeq 1500. TCRdb passed the public sequencing reads through fastp at Q25 and MiXCR, retaining productive beta sequences. Each CDR3 protein gets just one entry, which takes the most common genes and DNA from the rows behind it. The sample table records 200,000 or so distinct CDR3 sequences; 28% of these occur just once. Together, the top ten hold 30% to 35% of the sample. Results and caveats for the whole study, not just this receptor: In both this cohort and an independent cohort of more than 350 donors, the cumulative frequency of public TCR beta family members distinguished carriers of CMV infection plus the relevant HLA type. In the ex vivo response, HLA-C-restricted CMV-specific TCR beta clonotypes were dominant, and in two of eight donors the single most frequent clonotype came from this HLA-C-restricted group.

After removal of 6 bases from V and 5 bases from J, the junction retains 10 bases not matched to a gene. For CDR1 and CDR2, the germline V gene lists SNHLY and FYNNEI. From cysteine to phenylalanine, the CDR3 is 15 amino acids long. The entry retains the CDR3 DNA only, 45 bases that are in frame from base 1. With regard to this clonotype: Its recognized antigen is unknown. No qualities accompany the bases; no much larger clone lies one base away.

The chain links TRBV2 with TRBJ2-7, and TRBD1 matches 10 of the central bases. The sequence came from a human donor in good health (CMV status not recorded). Some clones in this sample may be carry-over from other donors' samples. The sample taken for sequencing was PBMCs. The DNA is as follows: TGTGCCAGCAGGGGCGTCCGGGACAGGGGCCACGAGCAGTACTTC. Its coded protein is CASRGVRDRGHEQYF.